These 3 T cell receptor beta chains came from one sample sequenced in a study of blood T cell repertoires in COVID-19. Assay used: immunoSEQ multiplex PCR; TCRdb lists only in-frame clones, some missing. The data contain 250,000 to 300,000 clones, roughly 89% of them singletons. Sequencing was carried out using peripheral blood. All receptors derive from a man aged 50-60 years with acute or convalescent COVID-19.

Here the CDR3 DNA reads TGTGCCAGCTCGCCCCTACCGGCGGCTGACTCTGGGGCCAACGTCCTGACTTTC. It encodes CASSPLPAADSGANVLTF. V usage is TRBV18 and J usage is TRBJ2-6; no clear D gene. The germline V and J ends were trimmed by 6 bases and 0 bases, with 18 bases remaining between them. CDR3 length: 18 residues. Germline CDR1 reads KGHSH; CDR2 reads LQKENI.

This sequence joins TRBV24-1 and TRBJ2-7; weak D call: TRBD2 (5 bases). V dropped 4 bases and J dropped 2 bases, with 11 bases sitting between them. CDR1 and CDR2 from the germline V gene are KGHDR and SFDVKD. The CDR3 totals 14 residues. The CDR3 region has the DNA TGTGCCACCAGTGAGGCGGACTTTACCTACGAGCAGTACTTC. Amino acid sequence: CATSEADFTYEQYF.

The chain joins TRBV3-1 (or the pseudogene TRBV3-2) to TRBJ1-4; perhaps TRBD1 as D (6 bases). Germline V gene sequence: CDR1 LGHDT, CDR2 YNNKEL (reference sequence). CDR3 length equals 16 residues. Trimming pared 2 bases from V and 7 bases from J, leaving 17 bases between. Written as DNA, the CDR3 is TGTGCCAGCAGCCAAAGGGAAACAGGGATGGGTGAAAAACTGTTTTTT. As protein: CASSQRETGMGEKLFF.